This T cell receptor beta chain was obtained from a study of blood T cell repertoires in COVID-19. In the study overall: There were acute and convalescent COVID-19 samples, and they came from the United States, Italy and Spain. The cDNA or gDNA used as material had been derived from T cells, B-cell-depleted T cells, or PBMCs.

In its sample, this clone was seen once. Germline CDR1 SEHNR, CDR2 FQNEAQ (reference sequence). The CDR3 totals 15 residues. The V and J ends lost 0 bases and 3 bases respectively, with 11 bases between them. Authors' methods: Amplification of reference gene primers was used by the study to estimate nucleated cell counts. Here immunoSEQ multiplex PCR was the method, and the copy in TCRdb shows in-frame clones only, minus some. Clonal size and the V and J genes are those of that table, whereas D and trimming came from the DNA. The sample has some 250,000 clones, approximately 83% seen once; the top ten hold roughly 2%.

This chain connects TRBV7-9 to TRBJ2-5; D perhaps matches TRBD2 (5 bases). The TCR sequence derives from a man aged 25 to 45 who had recovered from COVID-19. The source material was peripheral blood. CDR3 region: CASSLARGIKETQYF. The DNA for the CDR3 is TGTGCCAGCAGCTTAGCCCGAGGGATTAAAGAGACCCAGTACTTC. Filled out from reference TRBV7-9 and TRBJ2-5, the complete variable domain reads DTGVSQNPRHKITKRGQNVTFRCDPISEHNRLYWYRQTLGQGPEFLTYFQNEAQLEKSRLLSDRFSAERPKGSFSTLEIQRTEQGDSAMYLCASSLARGIKETQYFGPGTRLLVL.